This T cell receptor beta chain was sequenced in a study of Graves' ophthalmopathy and Graves' hyperthyroidism. General observations from the study: The model reached 70.59% sensitivity and roughly 72% specificity for predicting ophthalmopathy progression. Blood repertoires reportedly contained most expanded thyroid clonotypes above 0.001 frequency.

V lost 7 bases, J lost 1 base, and 4 bases lay in between. Germline assignment: CDR1 SQVTM and CDR2 ANQGSEA. CDR3 length equals 10 residues. Ophthalmopathy cases showed moderate-to-severe activity, scoring CAS ≥3 and NOSPECS ≥4, with duration under 3 months. Uncontrolled infections, other autoimmune diseases, pregnancy or lactation barred patients from enrollment. Amplifying from RNA transcripts, the study obtained TCR beta CDR3 regions. RT-PCR was first run with HTBI primers, then multiplex PCR in a second round. TCRdb recomputed calls from the multiplex PCR reads with MiXCR, one row per CDR3 protein. This sample carries 200,000 to 250,000 distinct CDR3 sequences, roughly 21% of them seen once, and the ten largest clones take around 45%. At least ten counts were recorded for this clonotype. The antigen remains unidentified.

The chain has TRBV29-1 and TRBJ1-1; D is undetermined. This sequence originates from a woman between 50 and 59 years old with Graves' ophthalmopathy. The sample taken for sequencing was peripheral blood. In DNA form, the CDR3 reads TGCAGCGCTCAGAACACTGAAGCTTTCTTT. Amino acids: CSAQNTEAFF.